Shown below are 25 T cell receptor beta chains from a single sample sequenced in a study of T cells in Graves' hyperthyroidism and ophthalmopathy. TCR beta CDR3 regions were amplified from RNA transcripts. The HTBI primer set was used in a first-round RT-PCR of the TCR CDR3. TCRdb processed the multiplex PCR reads anew with MiXCR; each CDR3 protein has one entry. The repertoire includes 500,000 to 600,000 distinct CDR3 sequences, 16% of them detected once, and 15% to 20% sits in the top ten. Source material: blood. The source is a woman between 18 and 29 years old with Graves' hyperthyroidism.

The chain links TRBV19 to TRBJ2-5; 10 bases fit TRBD2. CDR1 is LNHDA and CDR2 is SQIVND in the germline V gene (reference sequence). The CDR3 covers 16 residues. The V gene end was trimmed by 5 bases and the J gene end by 0 bases; junction bases not matched to a gene: 6. The CDR3 protein is CASSAQLAGYQETQYF. The CDR3 bases are TGTGCCAGTAGTGCTCAACTAGCGGGGTACCAAGAGACCCAGTACTTC.

This clonotype was observed many times. The chain employs TRBV5-1 and TRBJ1-1; maybe TRBD1 (5 bases). Looked up from germline, CDR1 is SGHRS and CDR2 is YFSETQ. The CDR3 contains 15 residues. Trimming cost V 0 bases and J 0 bases, with 9 bases left between them. CDR3 nucleotides: TGCGCCAGCAGCTTGGAACCAGGGTTGAACACTGAAGCTTTCTTT. Protein product: CASSLEPGLNTEAFF.

This clonotype was seen more than once but under ten times. The chain employs TRBV9 and TRBJ2-3, with D unresolved. The CDR3 length is 15 residues. V was cut by 4 bases and J by 2 bases, with 14 bases left in between. Germline V gives CDR1 SGDLS, CDR2 YYNGEE. The CDR3 region is CASSPRVGLTDTQYF. The CDR3 DNA follows: TGTGCCAGCAGCCCCCGAGTCGGTCTCACAGATACGCAGTATTTT.

This clonotype showed up many times. The CDR3 DNA reads TGCGCCAGCAGCCGAAGACAGGGAGTGAACACTGAAGCTTTCTTT. This gives the protein CASSRRQGVNTEAFF. V usage is TRBV5-1 and J usage is TRBJ1-1, with 7 bases identical to TRBD1. CDR3 length: 15 residues. CDR1 is SGHRS, CDR2 YFSETQ, per germline. V dropped 4 bases and J dropped 0; count of bases not matched to a gene: 6.

The chain employs TRBV7-9 and TRBJ1-5; a weak D match, TRBD1 (6 bases). CDR1 and CDR2 (germline): SEHNR, FQNEAQ (reference sequence). The CDR3 extends over 15 amino acids. Trimming shortened V by 5 bases and J by 3 bases, and 14 bases separated the two germline ends. The CDR3 loop is CASSRQGGNNQPQHF. The DNA for the CDR3 is TGTGCCAGCAGCCGCCAAGGGGGAAACAATCAGCCCCAGCATTTT.

This clonotype has only a few counts. This rearrangement joins TRBV7-2 to TRBJ1-2; 9 nucleotides agree with TRBD1. V trimming: 2 bases; J trimming: 4 bases; junction bases outside the gene matches: 5. Looked up from germline, CDR1 is SGHTA and CDR2 is FQGNSA. The length of the CDR3 is 15 residues. In DNA, the CDR3 is TGTGCCAGCAGCTTACGACAGGGGGGATCCTATGGCTACACCTTC. This gives the protein CASSLRQGGSYGYTF. The full variable domain, its missing parts supplied by reference TRBV7-2 and TRBJ1-2, is GAGVSQSPSNKVTEKGKDVELRCDPISGHTALYWYRQSLGQGLEFLIYFQGNSAPDKSGLPSDRFSAERTGGSVSTLTIQRTQQEDSAVYLCASSLRQGGSYGYTFGSGTRLTVV.

The genes are TRBV24-1 and TRBJ1-2; weak D call: TRBD1 (5 bases). Germline V gene lookup returns CDR1 KGHDR and CDR2 SFDVKD. The ends were cut back, 0 bases at V and 2 bases at J, with 6 bases in the middle. The CDR3 is made up of 14 amino acids. The DNA of the CDR3 is TGTGCCACCAGTGATTTGAGGACAAACTATGGCTACACCTTC. As protein: CATSDLRTNYGYTF.

This chain joins TRBV28 and TRBJ2-2; TRBD2 matches at 9 bases. The CDR3 is 16 amino acids. Germline assignment: CDR1 MDHEN and CDR2 SYDVKM. V was pared by 6 bases and J by 7 bases, with 12 bases of the junction left unmatched. The chain's CDR3 is CASSSLVAGVVGELFF. CDR3 DNA sequence: TGTGCCAGCAGCTCCCTGGTAGCGGGAGTGGTCGGGGAGCTGTTTTTT.

This clonotype came up a few times. The chain links TRBV29-1 to TRBJ2-7; D gene uncertain. Trimming took off 4 bases at V and 3 bases at J, with 7 bases between the two ends. The CDR3 extends over 11 amino acids. CDR1 and CDR2 (germline): SQVTM, ANQGSEA. This CDR3 is CSVVTVYEQYF. CDR3 DNA: TGCAGCGTTGTAACCGTCTACGAGCAGTACTTC.

The chain recombines TRBV12-3 or TRBV12-4 with TRBJ2-7, with D tentatively TRBD2 (5 bases). The CDR3 sequence is 15 residues long. The germline V and J ends were trimmed by 6 bases and 0 bases, with 15 bases remaining between them. CDR3 sequence: CASSSSLGSSYEQYF. For the CDR3, the DNA is TGTGCCAGCAGCTCCTCTCTGGGGAGCTCCTACGAGCAGTACTTC.

Only a few counts were recorded for this clonotype. This chain uses TRBV6-1 with TRBJ2-7; either TRBD1 or TRBD2 may fit D (6 bases each). The CDR3 length is 14 residues. The germline gives CDR1 MNHNS, CDR2 SASEGT. Deletions cut 2 bases from V and 7 bases from J, with 15 bases between. In DNA form, the CDR3 reads TGTGCCAGCAGTGAAACTGTGGAGGGGGTAGAGCAGTACTTC. Its protein is CASSETVEGVEQYF.

Comments on this clonotype: At one end the junction does not follow the germline gene, possibly because of a read error. The rearrangement uses TRBV5-1 and TRBJ1-3; D ambiguous. From germline, CDR1 is SGHRS and CDR2 YFSETQ. This CDR3 spans 16 amino acids. CDR3 sequence reads: CASSWGRRQSGNTIYF. CDR3 nucleotide sequence: TGTGCCAGCAGCTGGGGTCGGAGACAATCTGGAAACACCATATATTTT.

This clonotype was counted a few times. CDR3 amino acids: CASSSQLVQETQYF. The CDR3 region has the DNA TGTGCCAGCAGCTCCCAATTAGTCCAAGAGACCCAGTACTTC. This chain uses TRBV7-6 with TRBJ2-5, with D unclear. Per germline, CDR1 SGHVS and CDR2 FNYEAQ. Trimming stripped 4 bases from V and 1 base from J, with 10 bases between. CDR3 length: 14 amino acids.

As to this clonotype: A single base separates this from a much larger clone, so it may be a read error. The chain uses TRBV11-1 and TRBJ2-7; the D gene is possibly TRBD2 (6 bases). The CDR3 extends over 13 amino acids. Germline values: CDR1 SGHAT, CDR2 FQDESV (reference sequence). CDR3 coding DNA: TGTGCCAACAGCTTCCAATGGGAGGCCGAGCAGTACTTC. This sequence encodes CANSFQWEAEQYF. The full variable domain, rest sourced from reference TRBV11-1 and TRBJ2-7, is EAEVAQSPRYKITEKSQAVAFWCDPISGHATLYWYRQILGQGPELLVQFQDESVVDDSQLPKDRFSAERLKGVDSTLKIQPAELGDSAMYLCANSFQWEAEQYFGPGTRLTVT.

The sample holds many counts of this clonotype. The chain recombines TRBV12-3 or TRBV12-4 with TRBJ1-1, with D possibly matching TRBD1 (5 bases). CDR3 length: 15 amino acids. V gave up 7 bases and J gave up 5 bases, with 20 bases separating them. In DNA form, the CDR3 reads TGTGCCAGCACAATTAGGACACCAGACGAGACTGAAGCTTTCTTT. Protein: CASTIRTPDETEAFF.

The chain is built from TRBV3-1 and TRBJ2-5; D gene uncertain. With 0 bases removed from V and 0 bases from J, the gap between germline ends came to 11 bases. CDR1 LGHDT and CDR2 YNNKEL come from the germline V gene (reference sequence). CDR3 length: 16 residues. Here the CDR3 DNA reads TGTGCCAGCAGCCAAGATCCCATATTGGACCAAGAGACCCAGTACTTC. Amino acids: CASSQDPILDQETQYF.

Ten or more counts support this clonotype. This chain joins TRBV11-3 and TRBJ2-1, with 9 bases that match TRBD2. The CDR3 is made up of 17 amino acids. Germline CDR1 is SGHNT and CDR2 is YENEEA. V lost 1 base, J lost 6 bases, and 10 bases stayed unmatched. CDR3 loop: CASSLGGGRALGNEQFF. CDR3 in DNA: TGTGCCAGCAGCTTAGGCGGCGGGAGGGCCCTCGGCAATGAGCAGTTCTTC.

This clonotype was counted at least ten times. The CDR3 reads CASSHYLGTGGNEQFF. As DNA, the CDR3 is TGTGCCAGCAGCCACTATCTAGGGACAGGGGGGAATGAGCAGTTCTTC. The rearrangement uses TRBV3-1 and TRBJ2-1; 11 nucleotides line up with TRBD1. The CDR3 consists of 16 residues. CDR1 and CDR2 from the germline V gene are LGHDT and YNNKEL (reference sequence). V shed 3 bases, J shed 7 bases, and the junction held 8 bases outside the gene matches.

Concerning this clonotype: At one end, the junction sequence differs from germline, possibly due to a read error. The V and J genes are TRBV14 and TRBJ1-5; D is unclear. The CDR3 is made up of 17 amino acids. Germline V lookup: CDR1 SGHDN, CDR2 FVKESK. The CDR3 region is CTSSQETLFLSNQPQHF. The DNA of the CDR3 is TGTACCAGCAGCCAAGAAACCCTTTTCTTAAGCAATCAGCCCCAGCATTTT.

This chain uses TRBV30 with TRBJ2-6; D might be TRBD1 or TRBD2, each matching 6 bases. This CDR3 comprises 16 residues. Trimming stripped 5 bases from V and 4 bases from J, with 18 bases between. Germline V gene lookup returns CDR1 GTSNPN and CDR2 SVGIG (reference sequence). In DNA form, the CDR3 reads TGTGCCTGGGGGGGCACGGGGGCGCGAGGGGCCAACGTCCTGACTTTC. Translated, it gives CAWGGTGARGANVLTF.

This clonotype was recorded at least ten times. This chain joins TRBV27 and TRBJ1-5, with D hard to call. This CDR3 region has 16 residues. Germline CDR1 MNHEY, CDR2 SMNVEV (reference sequence). Trimming stripped 6 bases from V and 0 bases from J, with 15 bases between. The CDR3 DNA sequence: TGTGCCAGCAGGAGAATTGCGTTTGATAGCAATCAGCCCCAGCATTTT. Its translation is CASRRIAFDSNQPQHF.

This clonotype was picked up many times. Mismatch with germline at one junction end may stem from a read error. The chain employs TRBV7-2 and TRBJ2-7; TRBD2 might be the D (6 bases). This CDR3 is 15 amino acids long. Germline V lookup: CDR1 SGHTA, CDR2 FQGNSA. CDR3 in amino acids: CASSLTGVSSYEQYF. The CDR3 DNA reads TGTGCCAGCAGCTTAACGGGGGTTTCCTCCTACGAGCAGTATTTC.

This clonotype was seen more than once but under ten times. The chain couples TRBV15 to TRBJ2-2; 7 nucleotides agree with TRBD1. The CDR3 extends over 15 amino acids. Germline V gene sequence: CDR1 LNHNV, CDR2 YYDKDF (reference sequence). V lost 3 bases and J lost 3; bases outside the gene matches: 4. CDR3 bases: TGTGCCACCAGCAGCGAGGGGGCGGACACCGGGGAGCTGTTTTTT. Residues: CATSSEGADTGELFF.

This clonotype was counted ten times or more. This sequence joins TRBV12-3 or TRBV12-4 and TRBJ2-7; a weak D match, TRBD1 (5 bases). Trimming shortened V by 5 bases and J by 3 bases, and 11 bases separated the two germline ends. This CDR3 comprises 13 residues. CDR3: CASSRRVNYEQYF. The CDR3 DNA reads as TGTGCCAGCAGTCGCAGGGTGAACTACGAGCAGTACTTC.

This clonotype was counted a few times. The gene calls are TRBV9 and TRBJ2-1, with D possibly being TRBD1 or TRBD2 (5 bases each). The V gene lost 0 bases and the J gene lost 9 bases, with 7 bases spanning the gap. The germline gives CDR1 SGDLS, CDR2 YYNGEE. The CDR3 has 12 residues. The CDR3 DNA follows: TGTGCCAGCAGCGTAGATGGGGGTGAGCAGTTCTTC. Translated: CASSVDGGEQFF.